These 11 T cell receptor beta chains share one sample of origin, sequenced in a study of T cell responses to AZD1222 COVID-19 vaccine. Some clones are missing from TCRdb's copy, which holds only in-frame ones; the method was immunoSEQ multiplex PCR. The sample has about 120,000 clones, more than 85% seen once. The sequencing here drew on peripheral blood, taken 28 days after the second AZD1222 dose. The receptors stem from an adult who received the AZD1222 COVID-19 vaccine.

The rearrangement joins TRBV4-3 to TRBJ1-5; the D is unclear. V gave up 1 base and J gave up 4 bases, with 14 bases separating them. Germline assignment: CDR1 LGHNA and CDR2 YSLEER. This CDR3 is 16 amino acids long. The CDR3 DNA sequence: TGCGCCAGCAGCCAAGTTTGGGGTGAAGGGAATCAGCCCCAGCATTTT. Translated, it gives CASSQVWGEGNQPQHF.

CDR3: CASSLVPTYGYTF. The DNA of the CDR3 is TGTGCCAGCAGTTTAGTACCGACCTATGGCTACACCTTC. The chain couples TRBV12-3 or TRBV12-4 to TRBJ1-2; D not certain. The CDR3 is 13 amino acids. The V and J ends lost 1 base and 4 bases respectively, with 7 bases between them.

The chain joins TRBV7-2 to TRBJ1-4; weak D call: TRBD1 (6 bases). Germline lookup yields CDR1 SGHTA and CDR2 FQGNSA. The CDR3 is 16 amino acids. Trimming shortened V by 2 bases and J by 5 bases, and 15 bases separated the two germline ends. CDR3 sequence reads: CASSLLPGGQNEKLFF. The CDR3 DNA sequence: TGTGCCAGCAGCTTACTTCCCGGGGGCCAAAATGAAAAACTGTTTTTT.

The chain couples TRBV5-7 to TRBJ2-5; 7 bases align to TRBD2. TRBV5-7 qualifies as an ORF whose function is uncertain. The length of the CDR3 is 16 residues. The J segment lost 5 bases and the V segment lost 2 bases, leaving 12 bases of the junction unmatched. The chain's CDR3 is CASSFYLAALRETQYF. In DNA form, the CDR3 reads TGTGCCAGCAGCTTCTACCTAGCGGCTCTACGTGAGACCCAGTACTTC.

The CDR3 protein is CASSYRGGSETQYF. In nucleotides, the CDR3 is TGTGCCAGCAGCTACAGAGGGGGGTCAGAGACCCAGTACTTC. V gene TRBV7-9 combines with J gene TRBJ2-5, with D perhaps assigned TRBD1 or TRBD2 (6 bases each). CDR1 SEHNR and CDR2 FQNEAQ come from the germline V gene (reference sequence). The CDR3 is 14 amino acids. V lost 4 bases and J 4 bases, leaving 13 bases between the germline ends.

This chain links TRBV7-6 with TRBJ1-2; D may be TRBD1 (5 bases). Germline CDR1 SGHVS, CDR2 FNYEAQ. This CDR3 contains 12 residues. V was cut by 6 bases and J by 3 bases, with 8 bases left in between. The chain's CDR3 is CASSAGYYGYTF. As DNA, the CDR3 is TGTGCCAGCAGTGCAGGGTACTATGGCTACACCTTC. Drawing the rest from reference TRBV7-6 and TRBJ1-2, the complete variable domain is GAGVSQSPRYKVTKRGQDVALRCDPISGHVSLYWYRQALGQGPEFLTYFNYEAQQDKSGLPNDRFSAERPEGSISTLTIQRTEQRDSAMYRCASSAGYYGYTFGSGTRLTVV.

This chain connects TRBV19 to TRBJ1-1; unclear D gene. The CDR3 totals 13 residues. Germline lookup yields CDR1 LNHDA and CDR2 SQIVND (reference sequence). The V end lost 3 bases, the J end lost 1 base, and 6 bases lay between the germline ends. DNA for the CDR3: TGTGCCAGTAGTATCCAGAGGAACACTGAAGCTTTCTTT. It encodes CASSIQRNTEAFF.

The rearrangement links TRBV19 to TRBJ1-4, with D perhaps matching TRBD1 (5 bases). The CDR3 contains 14 residues. CDR1 and CDR2 (germline): LNHDA, SQIVND (reference sequence). With 2 bases removed from V and 7 bases from J, the gap between germline ends came to 11 bases. The chain's CDR3 is CASSIFQGGEKLFF. The CDR3 DNA reads TGTGCCAGTAGTATATTCCAGGGAGGTGAAAAACTGTTTTTT.

This sequence joins TRBV7-2 and TRBJ2-5; 7 nucleotides agree with TRBD1. The CDR3 runs 18 residues. V shed 5 bases and J 4 bases; nucleotides not matched to a gene: 19. Per the germline V gene, CDR1 is SGHTA and CDR2 is FQGNSA. Written as DNA, the CDR3 is TGTGCCAGCAGCCCCCGCCGGGTGGGCGGAAGGGGGCGAGAGACCCAGTACTTC. Translating it yields CASSPRRVGGRGRETQYF.

The chain has TRBV4-1 and TRBJ1-1; D is perhaps TRBD1 (5 bases). Germline-derived CDR1 and CDR2 are MGHRA and YSYEKL. The length of the CDR3 is 16 residues. V was cut by 4 bases and J by 1 base, with 16 bases left in between. This CDR3 reads CASSPPLGQENTEAFF. The CDR3 coding sequence is TGCGCCAGCAGCCCCCCACTAGGACAAGAGAACACTGAAGCTTTCTTT.

This chain connects TRBV5-4 to TRBJ2-1; tentatively, D is TRBD2 (7 bases). The CDR3 has 15 amino acids. Between the trimmed V and J ends, which lost 1 base and 8 bases, there was a span of 16 bases. The germline V gene encodes CDR1 SGHNT and CDR2 YYREEE (reference sequence). The CDR3 nucleotides read TGTGCCAGCAGCTTGTACGGGGGGCCCCCCCATGAGCAGTTCTTC. Translated: CASSLYGGPPHEQFF.